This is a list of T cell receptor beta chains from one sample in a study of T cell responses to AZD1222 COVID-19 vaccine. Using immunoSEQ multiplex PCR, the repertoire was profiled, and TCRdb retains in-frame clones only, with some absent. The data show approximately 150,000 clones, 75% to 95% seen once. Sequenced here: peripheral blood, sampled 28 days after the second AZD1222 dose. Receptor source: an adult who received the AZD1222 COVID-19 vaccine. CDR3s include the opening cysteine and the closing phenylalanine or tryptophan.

cdr3_aa: CATSEGGREETQYF; v_call: TRBV5-4
cdr3_aa: CASSYIAGLDEQFF; v_call: TRBV6-5
cdr3_aa: CASSPRLGGQETQYF; v_call: TRBV5-6
cdr3_aa: CASSLTRTVGTQYF; v_call: TRBV3-1/TRBV3-2
cdr3_aa: CASTWGDSYGYTF; v_call: TRBV12-3/TRBV12-4
cdr3_aa: CASSPLWLGTDTQYF; v_call: TRBV19
cdr3_aa: CASSTGTGQSPLHF; v_call: TRBV5-6
cdr3_aa: CASVSGGVAYEQYF; v_call: TRBV6-5
cdr3_aa: CASSPPWGQGAYGYTF; v_call: TRBV19
cdr3_aa: CASSPGQGSQPQHF; v_call: TRBV19
cdr3_aa: CASSEVASGSSYEQYF; v_call: TRBV10-1